This T cell receptor beta chain was identified during a study of T cells in Graves' hyperthyroidism and ophthalmopathy. Study-level findings and limits: The authors' 13 V-J model separated ophthalmopathy from stable hyperthyroidism. Before onset, by a median of approximately 5.9 months, the model predicted ophthalmopathy.

In regard to this clonotype: Its antigen is as yet unknown.

Patients were excluded because of uncontrolled infection, other autoimmune disease, pregnancy or lactation. TCR beta CDR3 sequences were amplified from RNA transcripts. The primer set for the first-round RT-PCR of the TCR CDR3 was HTBI. TCRdb reanalysed the multiplex PCR reads using MiXCR and keeps one entry per CDR3 protein. Among roughly 510,000 distinct CDR3 sequences listed, approximately 48% were seen once. The CDR3 has 16 amino acids. CDR1 is MRHNA, CDR2 SNTAGT, per germline. Trimming cost V 5 bases and J 5 bases; bases outside gene matches: 14. The sequence was collected from an adult woman with Graves' disease, either hyperthyroidism or ophthalmopathy (not recorded which). The chain joins TRBV6-4 to TRBJ2-5; 7 bases align to TRBD1. What was sequenced was peripheral blood or thyroid tissue (not recorded which). The CDR3 spells CASSTRQGPKKETQYF. Written as DNA, the CDR3 is TGTGCCAGCAGTACAAGACAGGGTCCGAAGAAGGAGACCCAGTACTTC.